This T cell receptor (beta chain) is drawn from a study of Ad26.COV2.S vaccination and SARS-CoV-2 variants (dated by TCRdb to 2020 to 2023). About the investigation overall: Vaccine-arm donors were drawn from COV1001, a multicentre, randomized, double-blind, placebo-controlled phase I-IIa trial of Ad26.COV2.S in healthy adults. Ad26.COV2.S was administered intramuscularly at 5 x 10^10 or 1 x 10^11 viral particles, either as a single shot or as two shots given 56 days apart. TCRbeta repertoire sequencing was used to assess the specificity and breadth of SARS-CoV-2-reactive T cell receptors after Ad26.COV2.S vaccination. A total of 32 samples were included in the TCR-sequenced set, comprising roughly 19 Ad26.COV2.S vaccine recipients, 5 placebo recipients and 8 SARS-CoV-2 convalescent individuals. Trial participants were randomized into five groups of five, in which low-dose or high-dose Ad26.COV2.S was given once or twice, or placebo was given on both occasions. Investigators did not know the trial group allocation while performing experiments and assessing outcomes.

General study outcomes and caveats: Compared with placebo recipients, Ad26.COV2.S recipients showed higher spike-specific TCR breadth (P = 0.0014). The study was not powered to compare responses between vaccine doses or regimens. Non-spike TCR breadth was comparable between vaccine and placebo recipients, consistent with the vaccine containing only spike. According to the authors, total T cell responses may have been underestimated by the TCR breadth and depth analyses. After vaccination, spike-specific CD8+ and CD4+ T cell responses were reported to show substantial breadth.

This clone was detected only a few times. The specificity of this receptor is unknown. Nothing much larger sits one base from this clone, and base qualities are not available. What the treatment or condition label conveys for this sample: around 19 received Ad26.COV2.S at low or high dose, single or two shots; 5 received placebo; per-sample allocation not given. Repertoires of vaccine and placebo recipients were sequenced from samples collected on day 63 after the first injection. Between 29 July and 7 August 2020, Cohort 1b enrolled about two dozen adults aged 18-55 years at one site in Boston, USA. As a vaccine, Ad26.COV2.S was a replication-incompetent adenovirus type 26 vector that expressed a prefusion-stabilized SARS-CoV-2 spike protein derived from the original Wuhan strain. Trimmed from V: 5 bases; trimmed from J: 2 bases; junction bases lacking a gene match: 2. CDR1 and CDR2 are drawn from the germline V gene: SGHTA, FQGNSA. The CDR3 goes from the cysteine to the phenylalanine over 15 residues. The only DNA kept is the CDR3, 45 bases in frame from the first base.

The immunoSEQ Assay was used to sequence TCRbeta CDR3 regions. After extraction, genomic DNA underwent amplification by bias-controlled multiplex PCR, followed by high-throughput sequencing. As for the original processing: To quantify the absolute abundance of every unique TCRbeta CDR3 region, sequences were collapsed and filtered. T cell fraction was estimated by normalizing TCRbeta template counts to usable DNA, which was measured by amplifying reference genes present in all nucleated cells. Repertoire TCRs were annotated as SARS-CoV-2-specific when V gene, CDR3 amino acid sequence and J gene were exactly matched to a known reactive TCR set. The reference SARS-CoV-2 TCR set was obtained from MIRA and was filtered for enrichment in COVID-19-positive ImmuneCODE repertoires, whereby public or cross-reactive TCRs were removed. Drawing on the MIRA antigens, annotated TCRs were analysed further at the level of specific ORF or position within ORF. Breadth was defined as the number of annotated unique rearrangements divided by the total number of unique productive rearrangements, and depth was defined as the summed frequency of the annotated unique rearrangements. Two-sided Wilcoxon rank-sum tests were used to compare TCR breadth between groups. TCRdb mirrors the immuneACCESS table, restricted to in-frame sequences. Some clones are absent from its copies; in checked studies, under half trace to an unresolved V gene, and the reason for the others is unknown. V and J calls plus clone size are reproduced from that table; the DNA served to infer D and trimming. Within this sample are just over 350,000 clones, with approximately 84% of them counted one time only. The ten largest account for roughly 3.3% of the sample.

Recombination linked TRBV7-2 to TRBJ1-5; 11 junctional bases match TRBD1. This material consisted of peripheral blood, taken in a trial of Ad26.COV2.S vaccine versus placebo. This TCR was sampled from a person aged 18-60 years who received the Ad26.COV2.S COVID-19 vaccine or a placebo. The CDR3 region: CASSGQGAGNQPQHF. The nucleotide sequence is given as TGTGCCAGCAGCGGACAGGGGGCTGGCAATCAGCCCCAGCATTTT.